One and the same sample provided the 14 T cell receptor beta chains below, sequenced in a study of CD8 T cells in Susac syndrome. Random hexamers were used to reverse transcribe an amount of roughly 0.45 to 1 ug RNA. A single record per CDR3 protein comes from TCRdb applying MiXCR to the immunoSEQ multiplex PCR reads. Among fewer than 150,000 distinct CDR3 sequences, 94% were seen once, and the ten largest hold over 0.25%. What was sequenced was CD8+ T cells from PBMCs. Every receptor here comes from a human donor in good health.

The CDR3 reads CASSLTGAPEAFF. Here the CDR3 DNA reads TGTGCCAGCAGCTTGACAGGGGCCCCTGAAGCTTTCTTT. The V and J genes are TRBV7-9 and TRBJ1-1, with 8 nucleotides matching TRBD1. V lost 3 bases to trimming and J lost 6 bases; unmatched junction nucleotides: 3. Germline V lookup: CDR1 SEHNR, CDR2 FQNEAQ (reference sequence). This CDR3 contains 13 residues.

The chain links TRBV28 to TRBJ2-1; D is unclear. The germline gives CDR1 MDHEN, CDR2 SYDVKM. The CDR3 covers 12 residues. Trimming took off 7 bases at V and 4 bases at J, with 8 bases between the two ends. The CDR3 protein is CASTDSYNEQFF. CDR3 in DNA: TGTGCCAGCACTGACTCTTACAATGAGCAGTTCTTC. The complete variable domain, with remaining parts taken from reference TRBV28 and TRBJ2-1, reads DVKVTQSSRYLVKRTGEKVFLECVQDMDHENMFWYRQDPGLGLRLIYFSYDVKMKEKGDIPEGYSVSREKKERFSLILESASTNQTSMYLCASTDSYNEQFFGPGTRLTVL.

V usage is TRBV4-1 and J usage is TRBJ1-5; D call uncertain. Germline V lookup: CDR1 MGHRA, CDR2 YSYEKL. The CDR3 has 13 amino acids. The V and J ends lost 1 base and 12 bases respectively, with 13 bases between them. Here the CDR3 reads CASSQVDEDLQHF. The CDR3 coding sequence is TGCGCCAGCAGCCAAGTTGACGAGGATCTCCAGCATTTT.

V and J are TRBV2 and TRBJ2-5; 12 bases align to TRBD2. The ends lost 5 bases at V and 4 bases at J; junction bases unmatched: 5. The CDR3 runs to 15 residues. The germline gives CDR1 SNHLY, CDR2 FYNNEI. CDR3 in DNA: TGTGCCAGCAGTCCTCTAGCGGGAGGGGGAGAGACCCAGTACTTC. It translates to CASSPLAGGGETQYF.

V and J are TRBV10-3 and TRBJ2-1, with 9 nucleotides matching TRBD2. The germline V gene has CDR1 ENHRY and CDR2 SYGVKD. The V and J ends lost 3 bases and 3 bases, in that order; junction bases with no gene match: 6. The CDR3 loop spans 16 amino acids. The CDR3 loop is CAISEPRLAVYNEQFF. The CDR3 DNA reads TGTGCCATCAGTGAACCCCGACTAGCGGTCTACAATGAGCAGTTCTTC.

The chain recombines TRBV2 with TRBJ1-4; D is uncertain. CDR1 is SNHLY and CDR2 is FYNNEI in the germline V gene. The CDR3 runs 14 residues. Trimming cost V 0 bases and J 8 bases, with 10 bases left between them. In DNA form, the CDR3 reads TGTGCCAGCAGTGAAGCCCACAGTTGGGAAAAACTGTTTTTT. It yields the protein CASSEAHSWEKLFF.

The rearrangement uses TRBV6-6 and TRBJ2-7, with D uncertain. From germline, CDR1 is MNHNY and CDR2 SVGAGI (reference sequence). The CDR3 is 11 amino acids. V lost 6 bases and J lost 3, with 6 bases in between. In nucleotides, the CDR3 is TGTGCCAGCAGAGGGTACTACGAGCAGTACTTC. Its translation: CASRGYYEQYF.

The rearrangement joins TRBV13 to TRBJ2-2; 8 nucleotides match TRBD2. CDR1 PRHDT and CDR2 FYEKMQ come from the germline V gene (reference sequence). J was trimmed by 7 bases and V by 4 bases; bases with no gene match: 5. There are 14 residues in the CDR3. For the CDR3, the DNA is TGTGCCAGCAGCTCGGGACTAGAGGGCGGGGAGCTGTTTTTT. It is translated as CASSSGLEGGELFF.

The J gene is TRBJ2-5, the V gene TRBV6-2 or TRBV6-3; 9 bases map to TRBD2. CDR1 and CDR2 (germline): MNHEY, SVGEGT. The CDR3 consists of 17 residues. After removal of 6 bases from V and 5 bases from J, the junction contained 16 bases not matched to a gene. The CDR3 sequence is CASSPQWVAGVRETQYF. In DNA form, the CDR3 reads TGTGCCAGCAGCCCCCAATGGGTAGCGGGAGTTCGGGAGACCCAGTACTTC.

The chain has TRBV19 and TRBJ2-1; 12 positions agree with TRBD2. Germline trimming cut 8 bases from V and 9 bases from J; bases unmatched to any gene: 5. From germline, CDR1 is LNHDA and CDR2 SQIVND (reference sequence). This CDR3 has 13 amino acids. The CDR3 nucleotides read TGTGCCAGTCTAGCGGGAGGGCCGGGTGAGCAGTTCTTC. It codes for CASLAGGPGEQFF.

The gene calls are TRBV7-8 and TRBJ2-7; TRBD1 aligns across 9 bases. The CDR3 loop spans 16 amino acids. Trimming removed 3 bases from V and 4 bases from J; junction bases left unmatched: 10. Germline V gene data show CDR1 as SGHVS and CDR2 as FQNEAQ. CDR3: CASSFLTGTGPYEQYF. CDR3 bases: TGTGCCAGCAGCTTCCTCACCGGGACAGGGCCTTACGAGCAGTACTTC.

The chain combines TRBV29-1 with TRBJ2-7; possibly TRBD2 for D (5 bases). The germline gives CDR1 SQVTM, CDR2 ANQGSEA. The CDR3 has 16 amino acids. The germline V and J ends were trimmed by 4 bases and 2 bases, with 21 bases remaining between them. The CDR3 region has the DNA TGCAGCGTTGTCGTGGACTCGCAGGACGTCGCCTACGAGCAGTACTTC. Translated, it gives CSVVVDSQDVAYEQYF.

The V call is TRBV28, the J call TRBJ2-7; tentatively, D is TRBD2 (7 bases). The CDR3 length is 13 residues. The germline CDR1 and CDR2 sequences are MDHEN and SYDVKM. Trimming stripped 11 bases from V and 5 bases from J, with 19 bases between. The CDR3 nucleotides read TGTGCCCATGGGGGCGGGAGTTTGAACGAGCAGTACTTC. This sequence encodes CAHGGGSLNEQYF.

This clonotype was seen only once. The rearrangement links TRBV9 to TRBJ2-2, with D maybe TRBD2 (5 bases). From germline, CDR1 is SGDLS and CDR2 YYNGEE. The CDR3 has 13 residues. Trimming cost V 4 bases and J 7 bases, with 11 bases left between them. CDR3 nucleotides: TGTGCCAGCAGCCCAAGCGGCGGCGGGGAGCTGTTTTTT. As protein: CASSPSGGGELFF.